This T cell receptor (beta chain) came from a study of blood T cell repertoires in COVID-19. The overall study: Acute-phase and convalescent COVID-19 samples originated in the United States, Italy and Spain. T cells, B-cell-depleted T cells, or PBMCs provided the cDNA or gDNA that served as material.

This clone was seen a few times. Followed longitudinally, the Seattle patients had been enrolled during active infection. In the source study's methods: Amplification of reference gene primers provided the estimated nucleated cell counts. Sequencing used immunoSEQ multiplex PCR; TCRdb keeps in-frame clones, though not all of them. V, J and clone size were drawn from that table, and D and trimming were deduced from the DNA. The sample carries approximately 350,000 clones, about nine tenths recorded once. J lost 2 bases, V lost 1 base, and 2 bases had no gene match. This CDR3 contains 15 residues. Germline loops: CDR1 LNHDA, CDR2 SQIVND (reference sequence).

The sequenced material came from peripheral blood. The TCR sequence derives from a woman between 65 and 79 years old with COVID-19, enrolled during active disease. The gene calls are TRBV19 and TRBJ2-1; 7 bases are a match to TRBD2. The CDR3 sequence: CASSIGRGTYNEQFF. The CDR3 nucleotides read TGTGCCAGTAGTATAGGGCGGGGGACCTACAATGAGCAGTTCTTC.